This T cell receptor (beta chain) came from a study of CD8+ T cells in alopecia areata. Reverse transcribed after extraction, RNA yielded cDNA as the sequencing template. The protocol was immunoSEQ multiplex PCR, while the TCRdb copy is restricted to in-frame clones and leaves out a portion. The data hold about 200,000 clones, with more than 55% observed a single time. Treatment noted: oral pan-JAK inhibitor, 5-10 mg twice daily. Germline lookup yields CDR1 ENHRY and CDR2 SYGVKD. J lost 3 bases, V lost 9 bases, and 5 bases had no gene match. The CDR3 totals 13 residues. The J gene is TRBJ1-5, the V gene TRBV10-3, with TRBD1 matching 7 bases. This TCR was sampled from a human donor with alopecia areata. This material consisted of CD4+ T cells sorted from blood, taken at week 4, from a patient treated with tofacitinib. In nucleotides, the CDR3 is TGTGCCATAAGGGACAGAGTCAATCAGCCCCAGCATTTT. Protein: CAIRDRVNQPQHF.